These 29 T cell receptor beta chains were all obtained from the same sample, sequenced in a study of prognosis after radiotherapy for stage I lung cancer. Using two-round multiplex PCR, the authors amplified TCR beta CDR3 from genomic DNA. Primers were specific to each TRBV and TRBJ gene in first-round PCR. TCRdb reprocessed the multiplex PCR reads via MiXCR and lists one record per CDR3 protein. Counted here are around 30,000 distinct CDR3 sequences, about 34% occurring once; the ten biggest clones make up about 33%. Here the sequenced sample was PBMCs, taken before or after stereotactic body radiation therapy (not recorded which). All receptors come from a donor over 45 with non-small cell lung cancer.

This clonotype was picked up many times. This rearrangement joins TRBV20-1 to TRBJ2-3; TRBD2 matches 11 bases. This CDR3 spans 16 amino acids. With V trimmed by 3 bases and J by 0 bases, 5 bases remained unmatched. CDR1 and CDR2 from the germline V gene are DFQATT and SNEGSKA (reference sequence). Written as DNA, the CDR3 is TGCAGTGCTAGCGCAACTAGCGGGGGAAGCACAGATACGCAGTATTTT. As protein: CSASATSGGSTDTQYF.

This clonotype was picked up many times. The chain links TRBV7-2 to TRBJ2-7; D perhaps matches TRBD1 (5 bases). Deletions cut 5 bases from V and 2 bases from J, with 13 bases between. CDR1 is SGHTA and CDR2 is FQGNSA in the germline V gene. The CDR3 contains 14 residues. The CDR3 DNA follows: TGTGCCAGCAGCCCAGGGCCCCTACCCTACGAGCAGTACTTC. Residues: CASSPGPLPYEQYF. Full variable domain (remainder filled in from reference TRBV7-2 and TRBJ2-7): GAGVSQSPSNKVTEKGKDVELRCDPISGHTALYWYRQSLGQGLEFLIYFQGNSAPDKSGLPSDRFSAERTGGSVSTLTIQRTQQEDSAVYLCASSPGPLPYEQYFGPGTRLTVT.

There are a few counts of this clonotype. The CDR3 sequence: CASSLGGAQGNNSPLHF. The DNA for the CDR3 is TGTGCCAGCAGCTTGGGGGGGGCCCAGGGGAATAATTCACCCCTCCACTTT. The chain employs TRBV5-4 and TRBJ1-6; a weak D match, TRBD1 (6 bases). Germline assignment: CDR1 SGHNT and CDR2 YYREEE (reference sequence). CDR3 size: 17 residues. V lost 0 bases and J 5 bases, leaving 15 bases between the germline ends. The variable domain in full, with the rest retrieved from reference TRBV5-4 and TRBJ1-6, is ETGVTQSPTHLIKTRGQQVTLRCSSQSGHNTVSWYQQALGQGPQFIFQYYREEENGRGNFPPRFSGLQFPNYSSELNVNALELDDSALYLCASSLGGAQGNNSPLHFGNGTRLTVT.

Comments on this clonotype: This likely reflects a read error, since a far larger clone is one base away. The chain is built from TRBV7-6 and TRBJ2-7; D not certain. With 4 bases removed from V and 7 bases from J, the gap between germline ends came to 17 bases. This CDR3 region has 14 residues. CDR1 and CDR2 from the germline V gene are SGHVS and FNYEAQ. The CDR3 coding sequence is TGTGCCAGCAGCTCCAGGTCGAGTGTGACAGAGCAGTACTTC. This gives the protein CASSSRSSVTEQYF.

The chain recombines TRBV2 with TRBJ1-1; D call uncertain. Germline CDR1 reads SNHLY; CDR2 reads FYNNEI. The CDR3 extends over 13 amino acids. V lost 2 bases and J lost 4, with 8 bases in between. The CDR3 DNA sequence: TGTGCCAGCAGTGAATGGTACAGCACTGAAGCTTTCTTT. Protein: CASSEWYSTEAFF.

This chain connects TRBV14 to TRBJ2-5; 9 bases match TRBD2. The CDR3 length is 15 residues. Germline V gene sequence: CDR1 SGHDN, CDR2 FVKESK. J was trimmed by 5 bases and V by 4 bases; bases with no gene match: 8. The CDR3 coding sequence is TGTGCCAGCAGCCCAGGGACTAGCAGGTCGGAGACCCAGTACTTC. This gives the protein CASSPGTSRSETQYF. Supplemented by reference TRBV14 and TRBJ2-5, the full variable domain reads EAGVTQFPSHSVIEKGQTVTLRCDPISGHDNLYWYRRVMGKEIKFLLHFVKESKQDESGMPNNRFLAERTGGTYSTLKVQPAELEDSGVYFCASSPGTSRSETQYFGPGTRLLVL.

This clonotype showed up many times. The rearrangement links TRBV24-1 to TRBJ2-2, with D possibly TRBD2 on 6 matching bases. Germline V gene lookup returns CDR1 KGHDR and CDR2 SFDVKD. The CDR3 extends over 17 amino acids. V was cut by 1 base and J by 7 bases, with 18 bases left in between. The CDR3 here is CATSDFGMEGRNGELFF. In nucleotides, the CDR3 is TGTGCCACCAGTGATTTCGGTATGGAGGGCAGAAACGGGGAGCTGTTTTTT.

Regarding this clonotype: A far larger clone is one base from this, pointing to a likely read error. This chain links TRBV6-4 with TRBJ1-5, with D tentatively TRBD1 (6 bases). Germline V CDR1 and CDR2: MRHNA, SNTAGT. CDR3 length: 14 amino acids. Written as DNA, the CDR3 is TGTGCCAGCAGTCGACAGGCCGATTATCAGCCCCATCATTTT. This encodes CASSRQADYQPHHF.

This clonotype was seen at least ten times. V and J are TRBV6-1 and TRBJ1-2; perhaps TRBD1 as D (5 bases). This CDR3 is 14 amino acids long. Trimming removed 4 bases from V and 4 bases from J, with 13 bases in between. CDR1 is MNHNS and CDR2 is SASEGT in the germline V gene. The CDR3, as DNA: TGTGCCAGCAGTGCCGGCAGGGCGGCCTATGGCTACACCTTC. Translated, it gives CASSAGRAAYGYTF.

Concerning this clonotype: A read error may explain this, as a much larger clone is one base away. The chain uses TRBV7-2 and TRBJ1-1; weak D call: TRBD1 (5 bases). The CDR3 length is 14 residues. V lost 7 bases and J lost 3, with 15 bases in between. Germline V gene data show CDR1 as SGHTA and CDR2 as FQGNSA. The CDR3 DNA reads TGTGCCAGCATCCAAACGGGGGGGGACACTGAAGCTTTCTTT. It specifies CASIQTGGDTEAFF.

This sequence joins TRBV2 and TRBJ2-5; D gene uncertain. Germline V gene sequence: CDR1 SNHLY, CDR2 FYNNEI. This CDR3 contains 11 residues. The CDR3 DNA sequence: TGTGCGGAGCGCCGCGACGAGACCCAGTACTTC. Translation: CAERRDETQYF.

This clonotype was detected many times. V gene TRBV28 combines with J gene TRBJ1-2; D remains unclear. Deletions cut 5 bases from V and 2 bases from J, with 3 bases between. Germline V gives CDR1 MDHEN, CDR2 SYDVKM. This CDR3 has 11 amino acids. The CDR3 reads CASSTNYGYTF. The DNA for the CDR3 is TGTGCCAGCAGTACGAACTATGGCTACACCTTC.

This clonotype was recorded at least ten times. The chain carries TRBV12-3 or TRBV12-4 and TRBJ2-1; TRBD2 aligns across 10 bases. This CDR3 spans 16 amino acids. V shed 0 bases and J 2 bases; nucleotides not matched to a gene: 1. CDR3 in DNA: TGTGCCAGCAGTTTAGCGGGGACTAGCGCCTACAATGAGCAGTTCTTC. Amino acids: CASSLAGTSAYNEQFF.

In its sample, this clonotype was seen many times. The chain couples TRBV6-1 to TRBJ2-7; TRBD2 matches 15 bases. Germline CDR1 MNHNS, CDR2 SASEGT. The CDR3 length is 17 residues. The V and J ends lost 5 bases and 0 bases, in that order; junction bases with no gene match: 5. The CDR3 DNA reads TGTGCCAGCAGTTCGGGACTAGCGGGAGGATTCTCCTACGAGCAGTACTTC. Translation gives CASSSGLAGGFSYEQYF.

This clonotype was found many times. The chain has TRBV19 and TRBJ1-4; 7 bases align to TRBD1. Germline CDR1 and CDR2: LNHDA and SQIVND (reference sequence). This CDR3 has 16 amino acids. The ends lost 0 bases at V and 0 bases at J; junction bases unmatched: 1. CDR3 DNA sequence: TGTGCCAGTAGTATAGACCAGGGGGCAACTAATGAAAAACTGTTTTTT. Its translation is CASSIDQGATNEKLFF.

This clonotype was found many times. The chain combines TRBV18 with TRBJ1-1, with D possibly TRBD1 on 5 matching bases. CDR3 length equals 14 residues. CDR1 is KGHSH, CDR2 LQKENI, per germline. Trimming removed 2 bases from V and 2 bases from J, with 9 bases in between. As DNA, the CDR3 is TGTGCCAGCTCACCAACGGGGGGAAACACTGAAGCTTTCTTT. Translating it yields CASSPTGGNTEAFF.

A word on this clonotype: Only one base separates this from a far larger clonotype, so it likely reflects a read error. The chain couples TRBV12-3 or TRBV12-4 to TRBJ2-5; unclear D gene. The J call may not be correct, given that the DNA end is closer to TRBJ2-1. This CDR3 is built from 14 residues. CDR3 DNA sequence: TGTGCCAGCATCCTCGCCAGCTTAACCAATGAGCAGTTCTTC. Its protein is CASILASLTNEQFF.

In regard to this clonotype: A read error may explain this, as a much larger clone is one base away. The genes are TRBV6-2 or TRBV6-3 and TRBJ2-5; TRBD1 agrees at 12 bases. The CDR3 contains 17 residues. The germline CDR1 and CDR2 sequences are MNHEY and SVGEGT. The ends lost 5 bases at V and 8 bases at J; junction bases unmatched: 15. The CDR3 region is CASSTPYRDRGQDTQYF. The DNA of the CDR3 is TGTGCCAGCAGTACCCCTTACCGGGACAGGGGGCAGGATACCCAGTACTTC.

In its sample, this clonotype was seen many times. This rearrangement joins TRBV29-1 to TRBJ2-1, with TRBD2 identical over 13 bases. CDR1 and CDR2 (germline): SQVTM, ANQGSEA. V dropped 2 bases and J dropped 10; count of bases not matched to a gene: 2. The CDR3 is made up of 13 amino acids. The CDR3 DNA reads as TGCAGCGTTGAAACACTAGCGGGAGGGGAGCAGTTCTTC. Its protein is CSVETLAGGEQFF.

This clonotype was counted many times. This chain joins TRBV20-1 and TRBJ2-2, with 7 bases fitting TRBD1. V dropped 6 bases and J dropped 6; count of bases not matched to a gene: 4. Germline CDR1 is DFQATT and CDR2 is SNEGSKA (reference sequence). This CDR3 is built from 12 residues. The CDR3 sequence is CSAFQGAGELFF. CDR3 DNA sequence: TGCAGTGCATTCCAGGGGGCCGGGGAGCTGTTTTTT.

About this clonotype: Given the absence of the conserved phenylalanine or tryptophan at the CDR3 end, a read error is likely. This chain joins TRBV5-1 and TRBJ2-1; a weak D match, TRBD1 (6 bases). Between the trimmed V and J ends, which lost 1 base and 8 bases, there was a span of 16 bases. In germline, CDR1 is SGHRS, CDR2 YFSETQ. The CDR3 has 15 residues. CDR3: CASSLWGHEEYEQFS. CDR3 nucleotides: TGCGCCAGCAGCTTGTGGGGACATGAAGAGTATGAGCAGTTCTCC.

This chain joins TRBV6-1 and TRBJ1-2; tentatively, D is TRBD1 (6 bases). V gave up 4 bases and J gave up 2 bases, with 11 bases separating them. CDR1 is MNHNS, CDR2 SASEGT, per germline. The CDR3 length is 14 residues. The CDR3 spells CASSGRDINYGYTF. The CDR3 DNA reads TGTGCCAGCAGTGGCCGGGACATCAACTATGGCTACACCTTC.

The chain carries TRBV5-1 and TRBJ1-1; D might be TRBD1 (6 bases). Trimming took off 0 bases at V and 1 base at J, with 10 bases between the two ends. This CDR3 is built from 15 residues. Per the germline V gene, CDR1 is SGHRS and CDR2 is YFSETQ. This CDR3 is CASSLAGAKNTEAFF. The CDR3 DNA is TGCGCCAGCAGCTTGGCAGGGGCCAAGAACACTGAAGCTTTCTTT.

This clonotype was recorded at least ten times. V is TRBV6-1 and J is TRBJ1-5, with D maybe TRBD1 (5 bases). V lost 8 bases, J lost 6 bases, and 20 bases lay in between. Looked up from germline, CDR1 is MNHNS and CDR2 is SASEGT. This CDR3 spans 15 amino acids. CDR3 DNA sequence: TGTGCCAGCGATCCGGGGACGTCGCCGAGTCAGCCCCAGCATTTT. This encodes CASDPGTSPSQPQHF.

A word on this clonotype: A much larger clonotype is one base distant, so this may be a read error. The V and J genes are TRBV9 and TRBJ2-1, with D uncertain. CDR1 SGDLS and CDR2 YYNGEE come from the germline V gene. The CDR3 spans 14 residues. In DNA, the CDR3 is TGTGCCAGCAGCGTAACCCAAAATAACAATGGGCAGTTCTTC. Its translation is CASSVTQNNNGQFF.

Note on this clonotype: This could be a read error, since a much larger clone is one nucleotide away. The CDR3 sequence: CASSPGGSGYTF. DNA for the CDR3: TGTGCCAGCAGCCCCGGAGGCAGTGGCTACACCTTC. The V gene is TRBV7-8, the J gene TRBJ1-2; D ambiguous. The CDR3 is 12 residues long. V lost 5 bases to trimming and J lost 7 bases, with 11 bases between them. CDR1 is SGHVS, CDR2 FQNEAQ, per germline.

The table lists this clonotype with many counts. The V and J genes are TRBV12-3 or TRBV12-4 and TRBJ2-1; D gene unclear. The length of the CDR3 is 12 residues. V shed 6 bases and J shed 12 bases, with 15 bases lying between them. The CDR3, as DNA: TGTGCCAGCAGACTGACCCTTCTTGGGCAGTTCTTC. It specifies CASRLTLLGQFF.

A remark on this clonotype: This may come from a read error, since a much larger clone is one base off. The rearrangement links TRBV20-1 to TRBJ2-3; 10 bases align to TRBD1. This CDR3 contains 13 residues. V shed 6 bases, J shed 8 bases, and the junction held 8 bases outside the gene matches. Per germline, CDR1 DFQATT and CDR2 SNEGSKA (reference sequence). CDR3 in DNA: TGCAGTGCAAGACAGGGGGCTGGAGGTACGCAGTATTTT. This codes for CSARQGAGGTQYF.

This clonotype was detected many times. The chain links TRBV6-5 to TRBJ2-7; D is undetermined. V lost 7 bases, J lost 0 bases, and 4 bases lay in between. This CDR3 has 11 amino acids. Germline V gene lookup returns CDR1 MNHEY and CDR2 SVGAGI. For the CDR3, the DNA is TGTGCCAGCACCTACTCCTACGAGCAGTACTTC. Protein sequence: CASTYSYEQYF.